The sequence of this T cell receptor beta chain was determined in a study of cytomegalovirus exposure and HLA in healthy donors. PCR employed 60 Vbeta and 13 Jbeta primers. Assay used: immunoSEQ multiplex PCR; TCRdb lists only in-frame clones, some missing. Seen here are around 170,000 clones, around 85% observed once, and the top ten hold roughly 6%. V lost 2 bases and J lost 5, with 9 bases in between. The CDR3 consists of 14 residues. CDR1 and CDR2 (germline): LNHDA, SQIVND (reference sequence). Sample: PBMCs. The chain links TRBV19 to TRBJ1-4; no clear D gene. The receptor comes from a man aged 35-49 years in good health and CMV-seropositive. This CDR3 reads CASSIREYNEKLFF. CDR3 coding DNA: TGTGCCAGTAGTATAAGGGAGTACAATGAAAAACTGTTTTTT.